Reported below is one TCR beta chain. The source of the sample is a study of blood T cells in healthy people across ages. Through a sample-barcoded 5' primer and a J-beta primer mix, a second PCR was run for roughly 7 to 12 cycles. MiXCR, applied by TCRdb to the 5' RACE reads, yields one record per CDR3 protein. The data contain some 1.7 million distinct CDR3 sequences, approximately 28% of them singletons. This CDR3 has 15 residues. The V segment lost 0 bases and the J segment 3 bases; nucleotides outside the gene matches: 5. Germline assignment: CDR1 MNHEY and CDR2 SVGEGT. The origin of this receptor is a young woman in good health. The sequencing input was blood. This chain connects TRBV6-2 or TRBV6-3 to TRBJ2-7; 7 bases map to TRBD2. Here the CDR3 reads CASSYSPSGFYEQYF. CDR3 DNA: TGTGCCAGCAGTTACTCCCCTAGCGGATTCTACGAGCAGTACTTC.